The 6 T cell receptor beta chains reported below all come from one sample, sequenced in a study of T-cell reconstitution after alpha-beta-depleted transplantation in children. It was with unique molecular identifiers that the TCRbeta library was prepared. A single record per CDR3 protein comes from TCRdb applying MiXCR to the PCR reads. The sample yields about 580,000 distinct CDR3 sequences, roughly 23% seen once. Sequencing used PBMCs, mostly from graft donor cells, obtained 360 days after TCRalphabeta/CD19-depleted stem cell transplant. Receptors originate from a boy under two years old who had a stem cell transplant for acute myeloid leukemia, so the T cells may come from the graft donor.

In this sample, this clonotype turned up many times. The V call is TRBV12-3 or TRBV12-4, the J call TRBJ2-1, with TRBD1 as a possible D gene (6 bases). V was shortened by 3 bases and J by 10 bases, with 10 bases between the two germline ends. This CDR3 spans 12 amino acids. This CDR3 is CASSFSGTEQFF. CDR3 nucleotide sequence: TGTGCCAGCAGTTTCTCCGGGACAGAGCAGTTCTTC.

This clonotype was seen more than once but under ten times. The rearrangement joins TRBV7-9 to TRBJ2-3; 14 bases line up with TRBD2. Germline V lookup: CDR1 SEHNR, CDR2 FQNEAQ (reference sequence). The CDR3 extends over 16 amino acids. V lost 2 bases, J lost 11 bases, and 9 bases stayed unmatched. CDR3 region: CASSLPGLAGELEQYF. The CDR3 DNA sequence: TGTGCCAGCAGCTTACCGGGACTAGCGGGGGAGTTGGAGCAGTATTTT.

This clonotype is a singleton in its sample. The CDR3 coding sequence is TGTGCCAGCAGTCCCCGGACACCTACGAACACCGGGGAGCTGTTTTTT. Amino acid sequence: CASSPRTPTNTGELFF. The J gene is TRBJ2-2, the V gene TRBV28; tentatively, D is TRBD1 (5 bases). V was pared by 5 bases and J by 0 bases, with 13 bases between. This CDR3 region has 16 residues. CDR1 MDHEN and CDR2 SYDVKM come from the germline V gene.

The sample holds a few counts of this clonotype. This chain uses TRBV24-1 with TRBJ2-2; D remains ambiguous. Germline values: CDR1 KGHDR, CDR2 SFDVKD. The CDR3 is 15 amino acids. V shed 4 bases and J shed 2 bases, with 10 bases lying between them. The CDR3 DNA reads as TGTGCCACCAGTGAAAGCAGCCCCAACACCGGGGAGCTGTTTTTT. Translation gives CATSESSPNTGELFF.

This clonotype was counted at least ten times. The chain has TRBV20-1 and TRBJ1-3; 7 bases fit TRBD1. The germline V gene has CDR1 DFQATT and CDR2 SNEGSKA (reference sequence). The V gene end was trimmed by 5 bases and the J gene end by 1 base; junction bases not matched to a gene: 2. The CDR3 runs to 13 residues. CDR3: CSAPDRSGNTIYF. Written as DNA, the CDR3 is TGCAGTGCTCCGGACAGGTCTGGAAACACCATATATTTT.

This clonotype has a single count. The CDR3 protein is CASSESMEGTWETQYF. The DNA of the CDR3 is TGTGCCAGCAGTGAATCAATGGAGGGGACCTGGGAGACCCAGTACTTC. The chain uses TRBV25-1 and TRBJ2-5; perhaps TRBD2 as D (6 bases). Trimming shortened V by 1 base and J by 5 bases, and 17 bases separated the two germline ends. In germline, CDR1 is MGHDK, CDR2 SYGVNS. This CDR3 is 16 amino acids long.